This T cell receptor (beta chain) comes out of a study of blood T cell repertoires in COVID-19. Sequencing used immunoSEQ multiplex PCR; TCRdb keeps in-frame clones, though not all of them. Found here are approximately 25,000 clones, roughly 71% of them singletons; the top ten hold around 15%. In germline, CDR1 is SGHDT, CDR2 YYEEEE. V was shortened by 3 bases and J by 0 bases, with 13 bases between the two germline ends. This CDR3 has 17 residues. Sequenced input: peripheral blood. The chain combines TRBV5-6 with TRBJ1-6; D is undetermined. This clonotype was sampled from a man older than 75 with active or convalescent COVID-19. The CDR3 spells CASSSRRESSYNSPLHF. CDR3 bases: TGTGCCAGCAGCTCCAGGCGGGAGAGCTCCTATAATTCACCCCTCCACTTT.